The 17 T cell receptor beta chains below all came from one sample that was sequenced in a study of blood T cell repertoires in COVID-19. Generated by immunoSEQ multiplex PCR, the TCRdb table keeps only in-frame clones and is missing some. Among fewer than 250,000 clones listed, 85% were seen once. The sequenced sample consisted of peripheral blood. All receptors derive from a man aged 60 to 69 with COVID-19, enrolled during active disease.

This clone was observed a handful of times. J is TRBJ1-2 and V is TRBV2, with D possibly matching TRBD1 (5 bases). Germline CDR1 is SNHLY and CDR2 is FYNNEI. V lost 4 bases to trimming and J lost 5 bases, with 17 bases between them. CDR3 length equals 15 residues. CDR3 amino acids: CASSGVVGGYYGYTF. The DNA for the CDR3 is TGTGCCAGCAGTGGGGTGGTGGGGGGATATTATGGCTACACCTTC. The entire variable domain, with the rest obtained from reference TRBV2 and TRBJ1-2, is as follows: EPEVTQTPSHQVTQMGQEVILRCVPISNHLYFYWYRQILGQKVEFLVSFYNNEISEKSEIFDDQFSVERPDGSNFTLKIRSTKLEDSAMYFCASSGVVGGYYGYTFGSGTRLTVV.

The count of this clone is one. This chain uses TRBV24-1 with TRBJ1-2; 12 bases agree with TRBD1. The CDR3 loop spans 16 amino acids. Germline V lookup: CDR1 KGHDR, CDR2 SFDVKD. Trimming cost V 2 bases and J 6 bases; bases outside gene matches: 6. As DNA, the CDR3 is TGTGCCACCAGTGATTCCGGGACAGGGGGCGATAATGGCTACACCTTC. Encoded protein: CATSDSGTGGDNGYTF.

The rearrangement uses TRBV5-1 and TRBJ1-2; D uncertain. The V and J ends lost 3 bases and 3 bases respectively, with 3 bases between them. This CDR3 region has 11 residues. The germline CDR1 and CDR2 sequences are SGHRS and YFSETQ. CDR3 residues: CASSSDYGYTF. The CDR3 coding sequence is TGCGCCAGCAGCTCTGACTATGGCTACACCTTC.

The chain is built from TRBV6-5 and TRBJ1-1; 8 bases line up with TRBD1. The CDR3 is made up of 12 amino acids. The V gene's germline CDR1 is MNHEY and CDR2 SVGAGI. V shed 5 bases and J 5 bases; nucleotides not matched to a gene: 1. DNA of the CDR3: TGTGCCAGCAGTCAGGGGGCAACTGAAGCTTTCTTT. Its translation is CASSQGATEAFF.

This chain links TRBV6-5 with TRBJ2-2, with 7 bases that match TRBD1. This CDR3 spans 15 amino acids. V was clipped by 2 bases and J by 2 bases; unmatched bases: 2. The germline CDR1 and CDR2 sequences are MNHEY and SVGAGI. The DNA for the CDR3 is TGTGCCAGCAGTTACGGGGACAGTAACACCGGGGAGCTGTTTTTT. This sequence encodes CASSYGDSNTGELFF.

This chain uses TRBV9 with TRBJ1-1; D is unresolved. The CDR3 is 12 amino acids. V was shortened by 0 bases and J by 4 bases, with 4 bases between the two germline ends. Germline CDR1 and CDR2: SGDLS and YYNGEE. CDR3 nucleotides: TGTGCCAGCAGCGTAGTCGGCACTGAAGCTTTCTTT. Protein sequence: CASSVVGTEAFF. The full variable domain, with the rest looked up from reference TRBV9 and TRBJ1-1, is DSGVTQTPKHLITATGQRVTLRCSPRSGDLSVYWYQQSLDQGLQFLIQYYNGEERAKGNILERFSAQQFPDLHSELNLSSLELGDSALYFCASSVVGTEAFFGQGTRLTVV.

This sequence joins TRBV27 and TRBJ2-7, with TRBD2 identical over 9 bases. The germline V gene has CDR1 MNHEY and CDR2 SMNVEV (reference sequence). Germline trimming cut 3 bases from V and 6 bases from J; bases unmatched to any gene: 9. The CDR3 spans 15 residues. The CDR3 here is CASSLGAGGSVEQYF. The CDR3 DNA reads as TGTGCCAGCAGTTTGGGTGCGGGAGGGTCGGTCGAGCAGTACTTC.

The gene calls are TRBV2 and TRBJ1-2, with D uncertain. V shed 4 bases and J shed 5 bases, with 8 bases lying between them. CDR3 length: 12 amino acids. The germline gives CDR1 SNHLY, CDR2 FYNNEI. This CDR3 reads CASSGLLYGYTF. Here the CDR3 DNA reads TGTGCCAGCAGTGGGCTGTTATATGGCTACACCTTC.

In this sample, this clone turned up once. The chain links TRBV19 to TRBJ1-5; possibly TRBD1 for D (6 bases). The CDR3 extends over 15 amino acids. The V and J ends lost 8 bases and 1 base respectively, with 15 bases between them. Looked up from germline, CDR1 is LNHDA and CDR2 is SQIVND (reference sequence). The CDR3 DNA reads as TGTGCCAGTTCCGGGGGGGCTCGGAGCAATCAGCCCCAGCATTTT. Protein product: CASSGGARSNQPQHF. The whole variable domain, remainder taken from reference TRBV19 and TRBJ1-5, is DGGITQSPKYLFRKEGQNVTLSCEQNLNHDAMYWYRQDPGQGLRLIYYSQIVNDFQKGDIAEGYSVSREKKESFPLTVTSAQKNPTAFYLCASSGGARSNQPQHFGDGTRLSIL.

The chain combines TRBV30 with TRBJ2-2; no clear D gene. This CDR3 is 11 amino acids long. V lost 2 bases and J lost 7, with 5 bases in between. Germline CDR1 is GTSNPN and CDR2 is SVGIG (reference sequence). DNA of the CDR3: TGTGCCTGGAGTACCGGCGGGGAGCTGTTTTTT. Translated: CAWSTGGELFF.

J is TRBJ1-5 and V is TRBV11-2; TRBD1 agrees at 8 bases. Germline CDR1 SGHAT, CDR2 FQNNGV. This CDR3 has 18 residues. V lost 3 bases and J lost 0; bases outside the gene matches: 10. The CDR3 spells CASSFSFPTGGSNQPQHF. The CDR3 coding sequence is TGTGCCAGCAGCTTTTCCTTTCCCACAGGGGGTAGCAATCAGCCCCAGCATTTT.

The chain uses TRBV19 and TRBJ2-7, with TRBD1 matching 10 bases. Germline CDR1 LNHDA, CDR2 SQIVND (reference sequence). The CDR3 is 14 residues long. V trimming: 3 bases; J trimming: 3 bases; junction bases outside the gene matches: 2. The CDR3 DNA reads as TGTGCCAGTAGTATCGGACAGGGGGGCTACGAGCAGTACTTC. Amino acid sequence: CASSIGQGGYEQYF.

The rearrangement uses TRBV6-7 and TRBJ2-2; 10 bases match TRBD1. TRBV6-7 is classed as an ORF, of uncertain function. The CDR3 length is 17 residues. V shed 4 bases, J shed 3 bases, and the junction held 8 bases outside the gene matches. The CDR3 DNA is TGTGCCAGCAGTTTCCTCGACAGGGGGCTCGACACCGGGGAGCTGTTTTTT. Translating it yields CASSFLDRGLDTGELFF.

This chain uses TRBV30 with TRBJ1-1, with TRBD1 identical over 8 bases. The CDR3 totals 15 residues. CDR1 is GTSNPN and CDR2 is SVGIG in the germline V gene (reference sequence). Trimming cost V 4 bases and J 4 bases; bases outside gene matches: 11. The CDR3 nucleotides read TGTGCCTGGACTAGGACAGGGTTTCGGGGCACTGAAGCTTTCTTT. Translating gives CAWTRTGFRGTEAFF.

The chain carries TRBV6-6 and TRBJ1-1; D not certain. Germline assignment: CDR1 MNHNY and CDR2 SVGAGI (reference sequence). V shed 8 bases and J shed 5 bases, with 18 bases lying between them. This CDR3 spans 14 amino acids. The CDR3 spells CASVGRGGGTEAFF. The CDR3 DNA reads TGTGCCAGCGTGGGCCGGGGAGGAGGGACTGAAGCTTTCTTT.

The chain recombines TRBV28 with TRBJ2-3; D unclear. Germline CDR1 MDHEN, CDR2 SYDVKM. This CDR3 comprises 12 residues. The V and J ends lost 6 bases and 6 bases respectively, with 10 bases between them. CDR3 in amino acids: CASSPTADTQYF. The CDR3 DNA follows: TGTGCCAGCAGCCCCACTGCCGATACGCAGTATTTT.

This chain connects TRBV18 to TRBJ2-2; unclear D gene. V lost 2 bases, J lost 0 bases, and 13 bases lay in between. Germline CDR1 and CDR2: KGHSH and LQKENI. The CDR3 loop spans 17 amino acids. This chain's CDR3 is CASSPGLALSNTGELFF. The CDR3 region has the DNA TGTGCCAGCTCACCAGGGTTAGCCCTTTCGAACACCGGGGAGCTGTTTTTT.